The clone carrying this T cell receptor (beta chain) was detected only a few times. The antigen remains undetermined. The data were taken from a study of early T cells in non-severe SARS-CoV-2 infection. Study observations and caveats: The study's VDJdb matching favored anti-spike CD8 responses and missed private and CD4 specificities.

The V end lost 6 bases, the J end lost 3 bases, and 15 bases lay between the germline ends. Looked up from germline, CDR1 is SNHLY and CDR2 is FYNNEI. The CDR3 sequence is 14 residues long. The protocol attached unique molecular identifiers to individual cDNA molecules. A single record per CDR3 protein comes from TCRdb applying MiXCR to the 5' RACE reads. The data contain tens of thousands of distinct CDR3 sequences, 12% of them singletons. Input material: whole blood. The receptor comes from an adult who was a healthcare worker with PCR-confirmed SARS-CoV-2 infection or an uninfected control (not recorded which). The V gene is TRBV2, the J gene TRBJ2-7, with D possibly being TRBD2 (8 bases). Written as DNA, the CDR3 is TGTGCCAGCAGCCATAGCGGGGACAGCTACGAGCAGTACTTC. This sequence encodes CASSHSGDSYEQYF.